This T cell receptor beta chain stems from a study of human T cells and chemical hapten exposure. The V and J ends lost 3 bases and 7 bases respectively, with 5 bases between them. Per the germline V gene, CDR1 is KGHSH and CDR2 is LQKENI. There are 11 residues in the CDR3. One entry per CDR3 protein, called by TCRdb with MiXCR from the RACE reads. The data contain 95,000 to 150,000 distinct CDR3 sequences, roughly 10% of them singletons. This clonotype was seen at least ten times. Time point noted: patch test 3, about 24 weeks after DPC sensitization. Treatment described: therapeutic diphenylcyclopropenone sensitization with weekly scalp DPC.

J is TRBJ2-3 and V is TRBV18, with D uncertain. This TCR derives from a woman aged 45-59 years with alopecia areata. Some clones in this sample may be carry-over from other donors' samples. The sample here was whole blood, taken in connection with sensitization to the hapten diphenylcyclopropenone (DPC). The CDR3: CASSPTNTQYF. The CDR3 DNA reads TGTGCCAGCTCACCGACGAATACGCAGTATTTT.